Each of the 25 T cell receptor beta chains below was sequenced from the same sample in a study of PD-1 blockade in classical Hodgkin lymphoma. Every patient was affected by relapse after autologous stem cell transplantation, while exposure to brentuximab vedotin was not uniform. Generated by immunoSEQ multiplex PCR, the TCRdb table keeps only in-frame clones and is missing some. The data show 47,000 or so clones, with about three quarters seen just once and 9.5% to 12% held by the top ten. The sample was peripheral blood mononuclear cells (PBMCs), taken at baseline. Receptors originate from a human donor with classical Hodgkin lymphoma.

V and J are TRBV7-2 and TRBJ1-1, with D possibly TRBD1 on 6 matching bases. This CDR3 is 17 amino acids long. Germline V gene sequence: CDR1 SGHTA, CDR2 FQGNSA. V lost 5 bases and J lost 1, with 20 bases in between. The CDR3 DNA reads TGTGCCAGCAGCCGACCCACAGGGAGGAGAGGGAACACTGAAGCTTTCTTT. It translates to CASSRPTGRRGNTEAFF.

The gene calls are TRBV6-7 and TRBJ2-7; D is undetermined. TRBV6-7 has ORF status, its function being uncertain. The CDR3 extends over 14 amino acids. Trimming stripped 4 bases from V and 2 bases from J, with 12 bases between. The CDR3 spells CASSSLTLPYEQYF. The DNA for the CDR3 is TGTGCCAGCAGTTCCCTTACTTTGCCCTACGAGCAGTACTTC.

The chain recombines TRBV27 with TRBJ1-4; D not certain. Germline values: CDR1 MNHEY, CDR2 SMNVEV (reference sequence). Trimming cost V 7 bases and J 4 bases, with 13 bases left between them. This CDR3 spans 14 amino acids. CDR3 protein: CASTRGGVNEKLFF. DNA of the CDR3: TGTGCCAGCACACGTGGCGGTGTTAATGAAAAACTGTTTTTT.

This clone has a single count. The chain has TRBV30 and TRBJ1-1, with D perhaps TRBD1 (6 bases). Germline assignment: CDR1 GTSNPN and CDR2 SVGIG (reference sequence). The V end lost 6 bases, the J end lost 4 bases, and 18 bases lay between the germline ends. The CDR3 runs to 14 residues. Here the CDR3 DNA reads TGTGCCTGTGACTCCAAGGGGGGGGGCACTGAAGCTTTCTTT. It encodes CACDSKGGGTEAFF.

Written as DNA, the CDR3 is TGTGCCAGCAGCTTATGGGCGTGGGGGTCAGACAATGAGCAGTTCTTC. Translation gives CASSLWAWGSDNEQFF. The rearrangement uses TRBV7-3 and TRBJ2-1; D is tentatively TRBD1 or TRBD2 (5 bases each). This CDR3 contains 16 residues. From germline, CDR1 is SGHTA and CDR2 FQGTGA. Trimming removed 2 bases at V and 5 bases at J, with 16 bases between.

This sequence joins TRBV5-1 and TRBJ1-1; tentative D call: TRBD1 (6 bases). Trimming pared 4 bases from V and 5 bases from J, leaving 18 bases between. The length of the CDR3 is 15 residues. Germline V lookup: CDR1 SGHRS, CDR2 YFSETQ. This chain's CDR3 is CASSASGTRGTEAFF. The CDR3 nucleotides read TGCGCCAGCAGCGCGTCCGGGACGAGGGGGACTGAAGCTTTCTTT.

This clone was counted a single time. The rearrangement links TRBV7-3 to TRBJ1-5, with 8 bases aligning to TRBD1. Germline V gives CDR1 SGHTA, CDR2 FQGTGA. CDR3 length: 16 amino acids. The junction had 4 bases not matched to a gene; V was cut back by 1 base and J by 2 bases. The CDR3 region is CASSLRTGGRNQPQHF. Written as DNA, the CDR3 is TGTGCCAGCAGCTTAAGAACAGGGGGTCGCAATCAGCCCCAGCATTTT.

CDR3 DNA: TGTGCCAGCAGCTCCTCTGGGGCCAACGTCCTGACTTTC. Amino acids: CASSSSGANVLTF. This rearrangement joins TRBV7-8 to TRBJ2-6; D is unresolved. V lost 4 bases and J 0 bases, leaving 1 base between the germline ends. The germline CDR1 and CDR2 sequences are SGHVS and FQNEAQ. This CDR3 has 13 amino acids. Drawing the rest from reference TRBV7-8 and TRBJ2-6, the complete variable domain is GAGVSQSPRYKVAKRGQDVALRCDPISGHVSLFWYQQALGQGPEFLTYFQNEAQLDKSGLPSDRFFAERPEGSVSTLKIQRTQQEDSAVYLCASSSSGANVLTFGAGSRLTVL.

This clone has just one count. The V call is TRBV10-2, the J call TRBJ2-3; TRBD2 matches at 11 bases. This CDR3 region has 15 residues. Germline V gene lookup returns CDR1 WSHSY and CDR2 SAAADI. With V trimmed by 6 bases and J by 1 base, 3 bases remained unmatched. CDR3 coding DNA: TGCGCCAGCAGAGCGACTAGCGGGGGCACAGATACGCAGTATTTT. Translating gives CASRATSGGTDTQYF.

The rearrangement uses TRBV30 and TRBJ2-3, with 14 positions matching TRBD2. J lost 7 bases, V lost 4 bases, and 4 bases had no gene match. From germline, CDR1 is GTSNPN and CDR2 SVGIG (reference sequence). There are 14 residues in the CDR3. DNA for the CDR3: TGTGCCTGGACCGGGACTAGCGGGAGAAATACGCAGTATTTT. This gives the protein CAWTGTSGRNTQYF.

In its sample, this clone was seen a few times. V gene TRBV5-6 combines with J gene TRBJ2-1; no clear D. Germline V gene lookup returns CDR1 SGHDT and CDR2 YYEEEE. The CDR3 extends over 15 amino acids. V was cut by 0 bases and J by 2 bases, with 9 bases left in between. The CDR3 DNA follows: TGTGCCAGCAGCTTGGAAGTTGGGGCCTACAATGAGCAGTTCTTC. It translates to CASSLEVGAYNEQFF.

The rearrangement joins TRBV30 to TRBJ2-3, with unresolved D. Germline V gives CDR1 GTSNPN, CDR2 SVGIG (reference sequence). V was shortened by 0 bases and J by 6 bases, with 13 bases between the two germline ends. The CDR3 sequence is 14 residues long. Written as DNA, the CDR3 is TGTGCCTGGAGTGTCTCGAGTGGGGTTGATACGCAGTATTTT. It translates to CAWSVSSGVDTQYF.

The chain uses TRBV5-1 and TRBJ2-5, with TRBD2 matching 7 bases. CDR1 and CDR2 (germline): SGHRS, YFSETQ. The CDR3 is 16 residues long. J lost 1 base, V lost 1 base, and 7 bases had no gene match. The CDR3 coding sequence is TGCGCCAGCAGCTTGACCAACCTAGCGGTCCAAGAGACCCAGTACTTC. Its translation is CASSLTNLAVQETQYF.

V gene TRBV6-6 combines with J gene TRBJ1-4, with 10 positions matching TRBD1. CDR1 is MNHNY and CDR2 is SVGAGI in the germline V gene (reference sequence). J lost 4 bases, V lost 5 bases, and 4 bases had no gene match. CDR3 length equals 15 residues. In nucleotides, the CDR3 is TGTGCCAGCAGTGAGGGGACAGGGGTTAATGAAAAACTGTTTTTT. Protein: CASSEGTGVNEKLFF.

This clone was seen only once. At the DNA level, this CDR3 is encoded by other sequences in the same sample as well. The chain carries TRBV11-3 and TRBJ1-1; D remains unclear. This CDR3 is 11 amino acids long. Germline V gene sequence: CDR1 SGHNT, CDR2 YENEEA. Trimming took off 5 bases at V and 7 bases at J, with 8 bases between the two ends. The CDR3 DNA is TGTGCCAGCAGCCCCGGCCGTGAAGCTTTCTTT. This encodes CASSPGREAFF.

This clone was counted a single time. This chain links TRBV11-3 with TRBJ1-1, with D unclear. The CDR3 loop spans 12 amino acids. The V end was cut by 9 bases, the J end by 1 base, with 9 bases between. The germline V gene has CDR1 SGHNT and CDR2 YENEEA. As DNA, the CDR3 is TGTGCCAGGTCGTTCAGGAACACTGAAGCTTTCTTT. Encoded protein: CARSFRNTEAFF.

In regard to this clone: A junction boundary mismatches the germline segment, possibly from a read error. The V gene is TRBV30, the J gene TRBJ1-6; 10 bases are shared with TRBD1. There are 12 residues in the CDR3. CDR1 GTSNPN and CDR2 SVGIG come from the germline V gene (reference sequence). CDR3 nucleotide sequence: TGTGCCTGGAGTCCCCAACCCGGGACAGGGGCCTTT. This encodes CAWSPQPGTGAF.

The gene calls are TRBV19 and TRBJ2-7; perhaps TRBD1 as D (5 bases). Germline assignment: CDR1 LNHDA and CDR2 SQIVND (reference sequence). Trimming cost V 2 bases and J 3 bases, with 5 bases left between them. This CDR3 is built from 12 residues. CDR3 nucleotide sequence: TGTGCCAGTAGTATACAGGGCTACGAGCAGTACTTC. Translating it yields CASSIQGYEQYF.

The chain recombines TRBV19 with TRBJ2-5; 9 bases are a match to TRBD1. This CDR3 contains 17 residues. V shed 0 bases, J shed 2 bases, and the junction held 7 bases outside the gene matches. CDR1 and CDR2 (germline): LNHDA, SQIVND (reference sequence). In nucleotides, the CDR3 is TGTGCCAGTAGTATAGAACCCTGGACAGGGGCTCAAGAGACCCAGTACTTC. Translated, it gives CASSIEPWTGAQETQYF.

This clone appeared a few times. This rearrangement joins TRBV11-3 to TRBJ2-3, with TRBD2 matching over 9 bases. J lost 2 bases, V lost 3 bases, and 6 bases had no gene match. The CDR3 is 16 amino acids. Per the germline V gene, CDR1 is SGHNT and CDR2 is YENEEA. CDR3 protein: CASSLKLAGLTDTQYF. Written as DNA, the CDR3 is TGTGCCAGCAGCTTGAAACTAGCGGGTCTCACAGATACGCAGTATTTT.

The J gene is TRBJ2-5, the V gene TRBV5-1; 10 bases map to TRBD1. The germline V gene has CDR1 SGHRS and CDR2 YFSETQ. This CDR3 has 15 amino acids. V lost 3 bases and J lost 3; bases outside the gene matches: 5. CDR3: CASSWRDRGEETQYF. For the CDR3, the DNA is TGCGCCAGCAGCTGGCGGGACAGGGGAGAAGAGACCCAGTACTTC. Combining the CDR3 with reference TRBV5-1 and TRBJ2-5 gives the whole variable domain KAGVTQTPRYLIKTRGQQVTLSCSPISGHRSVSWYQQTPGQGLQFLFEYFSETQRNKGNFPGRFSGRQFSNSRSEMNVSTLELGDSALYLCASSWRDRGEETQYFGPGTRLLVL.

V gene TRBV28 combines with J gene TRBJ2-3, with D unclear. Germline CDR1 and CDR2: MDHEN and SYDVKM. This CDR3 has 12 amino acids. V gave up 1 base and J gave up 6 bases, with 5 bases separating them. CDR3 in amino acids: CASSLLLDTQYF. As DNA, the CDR3 is TGTGCCAGCAGTTTATTGCTGGATACGCAGTATTTT.

This clone was counted only a few times. J is TRBJ2-7 and V is TRBV15; D ambiguous. Germline CDR1 LNHNV, CDR2 YYDKDF (reference sequence). CDR3 size: 15 residues. V lost 3 bases to trimming and J lost 3 bases, with 15 bases between them. DNA for the CDR3: TGTGCCACCAGCAGCATAGCAGGAGCCGTCTACGAGCAGTACTTC. As protein: CATSSIAGAVYEQYF.

The rearrangement links TRBV19 to TRBJ2-7, with 7 bases that match TRBD1. The CDR3 covers 15 residues. CDR1 is LNHDA, CDR2 SQIVND, per germline (reference sequence). V gave up 5 bases and J gave up 0 bases; unmatched junction bases: 7. CDR3 loop: CASSADRESSYEQYF. DNA for the CDR3: TGTGCCAGTAGTGCAGACAGGGAAAGCTCCTACGAGCAGTACTTC.

This sequence joins TRBV7-2 and TRBJ1-1; possibly TRBD1 for D (6 bases). The CDR3 sequence is 13 residues long. The V and J ends lost 2 bases and 6 bases respectively, with 10 bases between them. The germline CDR1 and CDR2 sequences are SGHTA and FQGNSA. The CDR3 protein is CASSLIRTAEAFF. The CDR3 DNA follows: TGTGCCAGCAGCTTAATCCGGACAGCTGAAGCTTTCTTT.